This TCR beta chain came from a study of blood T cell repertoires in COVID-19. Background on the study: T cells, B-cell-depleted T cells, or PBMCs supplied cDNA or gDNA.

Method: immunoSEQ multiplex PCR; TCRdb's copy keeps in-frame clones and lacks some. The sample yields around 200,000 clones, roughly 83% seen once. The CDR3 is 12 residues long. CDR1 is SNHLY, CDR2 FYNNEI, per germline. V lost 7 bases, J lost 7 bases, and 8 bases lay in between. The genes are TRBV2 and TRBJ1-6; D ambiguous. What was sequenced was PBMCs or T cells enriched from blood (not recorded which). The TCR originated in a woman in her 30s who had recovered from COVID-19. CDR3 region: CASKDSNSPLHF. In nucleotides, the CDR3 is TGTGCCAGCAAGGACTCCAATTCACCCCTCCACTTT.